This paragraph covers one TCR beta chain sequence. Its antigen is unidentified. This sample stems from a study of T cell clones after liver transplantation. Background on the study: Samples came pre-transplant, pre-randomization before withdrawal, and post-randomization after withdrawal ended. Overall study findings and caveats: These preliminary findings come from unstandardized post-transplant sampling times.

The table came from immunoSEQ multiplex PCR; TCRdb's copy has only in-frame clones and leaves some out. The sample holds 55,000 to 75,000 clones; roughly 70% are singletons and the top ten take about 2.7%. The CDR3 length is 15 residues. Germline-derived CDR1 and CDR2 are LGHNA and YNFKEQ. V was cut by 0 bases and J by 2 bases, with 10 bases left in between. This chain connects TRBV4-2 to TRBJ1-2; D may be TRBD1 (6 bases). This receptor was taken from a human patient who received a liver transplant. T cells may partly derive from the graft donor. This specimen consisted of CD4+ T cells from blood, obtained at the roughly 16-month timepoint. This CDR3 is CASSQDRTANYGYTF. The CDR3, as DNA: TGTGCCAGCAGCCAAGATCGGACAGCGAACTATGGCTACACCTTC.